Listed here are 25 T cell receptor beta chains from one sample, sequenced in a study of OX40 agonist ivuxolimab in advanced cancers. Data came from immunoSEQ multiplex PCR; TCRdb stores just in-frame clones and leaves some out. The data contain approximately 50,000 clones, 75% to 80% of them singletons. This sample comprised CD4+ or CD8+ T cells sorted from blood, obtained in a trial of the OX40 agonist ivuxolimab. These receptors were taken from an adult with an advanced solid tumor such as melanoma, head and neck, liver or kidney cancer.

The V and J genes are TRBV7-2 and TRBJ1-3, with D possibly matching TRBD1 (5 bases). Between the trimmed V and J ends, which lost 2 bases and 0 bases, there was a span of 14 bases. CDR3 length equals 17 residues. The V gene's germline CDR1 is SGHTA and CDR2 FQGNSA. CDR3 sequence: CASSLSPPGLSGNTIYF. The DNA of the CDR3 is TGTGCCAGCAGCTTAAGTCCGCCAGGGCTCTCTGGAAACACCATATATTTT.

The chain couples TRBV5-8 to TRBJ1-5; 7 nucleotides agree with TRBD1. J gave up 1 base and V 2 bases, and 6 bases lay outside the gene matches. This CDR3 contains 16 residues. The germline V gene has CDR1 SGHTS and CDR2 YDEGEE. In nucleotides, the CDR3 is TGTGCCAGCAGCTTCGACAGGGTCGGGAGCAATCAGCCCCAGCATTTT. Translation: CASSFDRVGSNQPQHF.

This clone appeared a few times. V gene TRBV11-3 combines with J gene TRBJ2-3; TRBD2 is a possible D gene (5 bases). V was cut by 5 bases and J by 4 bases, with 19 bases left in between. This CDR3 contains 16 residues. CDR1 and CDR2 from the germline V gene are SGHNT and YENEEA. The CDR3 sequence is CASSPGVGDGADTQYF. CDR3 sequence (DNA): TGTGCCAGCAGCCCCGGGGTAGGCGACGGAGCAGATACGCAGTATTTT.

CDR3 region: CASRGLDEQYF. The CDR3 region has the DNA TGTGCCAGCAGAGGGCTAGACGAGCAGTACTTC. This chain links TRBV6-6 with TRBJ2-7, with no clear D. Germline CDR1 reads MNHNY; CDR2 reads SVGAGI (reference sequence). V lost 6 bases and J 5 bases, leaving 8 bases between the germline ends. The CDR3 has 11 amino acids.

The genes are TRBV7-9 and TRBJ2-5, with a possible D match to TRBD1 (5 bases). V lost 0 bases, J lost 1 base, and 6 bases lay in between. The CDR3 has 14 amino acids. In germline, CDR1 is SEHNR, CDR2 FQNEAQ (reference sequence). CDR3: CASSLAGAQETQYF. The CDR3 DNA reads TGTGCCAGCAGCTTAGCAGGGGCCCAAGAGACCCAGTACTTC.

This clone was observed a few times. This chain joins TRBV6-5 and TRBJ1-3; TRBD1 is a possible D gene (6 bases). Germline V gives CDR1 MNHEY, CDR2 SVGAGI. V was shortened by 9 bases and J by 0 bases, with 12 bases between the two germline ends. The CDR3 is 14 residues long. The CDR3 sequence is CASARDISGNTIYF. The DNA of the CDR3 is TGTGCCAGTGCCCGGGACATCTCTGGAAACACCATATATTTT.

The rearrangement joins TRBV5-5 to TRBJ1-5; D is unclear. CDR1 SGHKS and CDR2 YYEKEE come from the germline V gene (reference sequence). The CDR3 is made up of 15 amino acids. V was cut by 2 bases and J by 6 bases, with 15 bases left in between. The CDR3 is CASSLGGEGGQPQHF. CDR3 bases: TGTGCCAGCAGCTTAGGCGGGGAGGGCGGTCAGCCCCAGCATTTT.

This chain links TRBV19 with TRBJ2-3; 10 bases are a match to TRBD1. V gave up 8 bases and J gave up 2 bases; unmatched junction bases: 7. The CDR3 has 15 residues. Germline V gene data show CDR1 as LNHDA and CDR2 as SQIVND (reference sequence). As DNA, the CDR3 is TGTGCCAGTGGACAGGGGGGCGCCCCCACAGATACGCAGTATTTT. Encoded protein: CASGQGGAPTDTQYF.

The chain is built from TRBV7-3 and TRBJ1-1; D remains unclear. Germline V gives CDR1 SGHTA, CDR2 FQGTGA. CDR3 size: 12 residues. Trimming removed 8 bases from V and 4 bases from J, with 11 bases in between. This CDR3 reads CASRGRGTEAFF. The CDR3 bases are TGTGCCAGCCGCGGACGGGGCACTGAAGCTTTCTTT.

The gene calls are TRBV9 and TRBJ2-7; TRBD2 agrees at 8 bases. Germline CDR1 is SGDLS and CDR2 is YYNGEE. Trimming at V came to 4 bases and at J to 4 bases, leaving 10 bases not matched to a gene. The CDR3 is 15 amino acids. The CDR3: CASSPGGGSQYEQYF. In DNA, the CDR3 is TGTGCCAGCAGCCCGGGGGGGGGAAGCCAATACGAGCAGTACTTC.

The rearrangement joins TRBV9 to TRBJ2-2; tentatively, D is TRBD2 (6 bases). The CDR3 is 16 residues long. Germline V gene lookup returns CDR1 SGDLS and CDR2 YYNGEE. V lost 4 bases and J 5 bases, leaving 18 bases between the germline ends. CDR3 nucleotides: TGTGCCAGCAGCCCTTCGGGGCGGGGTGGGACCGGGGAGCTGTTTTTT. This gives the protein CASSPSGRGGTGELFF.

The chain carries TRBV7-3 and TRBJ2-6; D not certain. CDR3 length: 15 residues. The germline V gene has CDR1 SGHTA and CDR2 FQGTGA. V lost 7 bases, J lost 2 bases, and 12 bases lay in between. CDR3 DNA sequence: TGTGCCAGCACCTCCATTTTGGCTGGGGCCAACGTCCTGACTTTC. It yields the protein CASTSILAGANVLTF.

A single count supports this clone. The CDR3 DNA sequence: TGTGCCAGCAACCGACAGGGGGGAGGTGGTTACGAGCAGTACTTC. It translates to CASNRQGGGGYEQYF. This rearrangement joins TRBV6-1 to TRBJ2-7, with 9 positions matching TRBD1. Germline V CDR1 and CDR2: MNHNS, SASEGT. With V trimmed by 7 bases and J by 4 bases, 11 bases remained unmatched. CDR3 size: 15 residues.

This chain joins TRBV18 and TRBJ1-1, with 7 positions matching TRBD1. Per germline, CDR1 KGHSH and CDR2 LQKENI. The V and J ends lost 4 bases and 1 base, in that order; junction bases with no gene match: 6. CDR3 length equals 15 residues. The CDR3 reads CASSLGSGGNTEAFF. The CDR3 bases are TGTGCCAGCTCACTTGGATCAGGGGGGAACACTGAAGCTTTCTTT. Full variable domain (remainder filled in from reference TRBV18 and TRBJ1-1): NAGVMQNPRHLVRRRGQEARLRCSPMKGHSHVYWYRQLPEEGLKFMVYLQKENIIDESGMPKERFSAEFPKEGPSILRIQQVVRGDSAAYFCASSLGSGGNTEAFFGQGTRLTVV.

This chain uses TRBV11-2 with TRBJ1-1; possibly TRBD1 for D (6 bases). V shed 5 bases and J shed 1 base, with 17 bases lying between them. The CDR3 has 16 residues. Germline V lookup: CDR1 SGHAT, CDR2 FQNNGV. CDR3 in DNA: TGTGCCAGCAGCAACAGGGTATTCGGGTGGAACACTGAAGCTTTCTTT. Residues: CASSNRVFGWNTEAFF. Full variable domain (rest looked up from reference TRBV11-2 and TRBJ1-1): EAGVAQSPRYKIIEKRQSVAFWCNPISGHATLYWYQQILGQGPKLLIQFQNNGVVDDSQLPKDRFSAERLKGVDSTLKIQPAKLEDSAVYLCASSNRVFGWNTEAFFGQGTRLTVV.

Notes on this clone: The junction differs from germline at one of its ends, possibly a read error. The chain uses TRBV7-9 and TRBJ2-7, with 11 bases lining up with TRBD2. Germline V gene lookup returns CDR1 SEHNR and CDR2 FQNEAQ (reference sequence). This CDR3 region has 16 residues. CDR3 nucleotides: TGTGCCAGCAGCCCAATACTAGCGGGGGCGTCCTCCGAGCAGTACTTC. It encodes CASSPILAGASSEQYF.

The rearrangement links TRBV7-2 to TRBJ1-3, with D possibly TRBD1 on 5 matching bases. The germline V gene encodes CDR1 SGHTA and CDR2 FQGNSA. The CDR3 has 15 amino acids. V lost 1 base and J lost 8, with 15 bases in between. CDR3 residues: CASSLEGRGLDTIYF. CDR3 nucleotides: TGTGCCAGCAGCTTAGAAGGTCGGGGGTTGGACACCATATATTTT.

This chain links TRBV6-6 with TRBJ1-1, with a tentative D call TRBD1 (5 bases). The germline gives CDR1 MNHNY, CDR2 SVGAGI (reference sequence). The CDR3 is 15 amino acids. The V end was cut by 2 bases, the J end by 1 base, with 11 bases between. CDR3 nucleotides: TGTGCCAGCAGTTACATCAGCGACAGGAACACTGAAGCTTTCTTT. This translates into CASSYISDRNTEAFF.

V gene TRBV11-2 combines with J gene TRBJ2-5, with D unclear. V shed 5 bases and J shed 5 bases, with 15 bases lying between them. This CDR3 has 14 amino acids. From germline, CDR1 is SGHAT and CDR2 FQNNGV. This CDR3 is CASSRHKGGETQYF. The CDR3 coding sequence is TGTGCCAGCAGCCGGCACAAAGGTGGGGAGACCCAGTACTTC.

The chain carries TRBV2 and TRBJ1-5; possibly TRBD1 for D (6 bases). Germline CDR1 reads SNHLY; CDR2 reads FYNNEI. V lost 8 bases and J 4 bases, leaving 15 bases between the germline ends. This CDR3 spans 14 amino acids. In DNA form, the CDR3 reads TGTGCCAGCGCAGGGGCACCTACAAATCAGCCCCAGCATTTT. Its translation: CASAGAPTNQPQHF.

Judged by abundance, this clone is medium-sized (0.01 to 0.1%). The rearrangement uses TRBV7-3 and TRBJ1-1, with D uncertain. The CDR3 consists of 13 residues. V lost 3 bases to trimming and J lost 1 base, with 6 bases between them. The germline V gene encodes CDR1 SGHTA and CDR2 FQGTGA. CDR3 sequence: CASSLIGNTEAFF. The CDR3 nucleotides are TGTGCCAGCAGCTTGATCGGGAACACTGAAGCTTTCTTT.

This clone was picked up a small number of times. The genes are TRBV11-2 and TRBJ2-2; 9 bases line up with TRBD1. This CDR3 has 14 amino acids. Germline V lookup: CDR1 SGHAT, CDR2 FQNNGV. Trimming at V came to 6 bases and at J to 3 bases, leaving 2 bases not matched to a gene. The DNA for the CDR3 is TGTGCCAGCAGAGGACAGGGGTACACCGGGGAGCTGTTTTTT. This sequence encodes CASRGQGYTGELFF.

This chain joins TRBV5-4 and TRBJ2-2; the D gene is possibly TRBD1 (6 bases). This CDR3 region has 17 residues. CDR1 is SGHNT and CDR2 is YYREEE in the germline V gene (reference sequence). Trimming cost V 0 bases and J 2 bases, with 14 bases left between them. CDR3 DNA: TGTGCCAGCAGCTTGGGAGGGCACAGGGTTAACACCGGGGAGCTGTTTTTT. It translates to CASSLGGHRVNTGELFF. The full variable domain, with the rest looked up from reference TRBV5-4 and TRBJ2-2, is ETGVTQSPTHLIKTRGQQVTLRCSSQSGHNTVSWYQQALGQGPQFIFQYYREEENGRGNFPPRFSGLQFPNYSSELNVNALELDDSALYLCASSLGGHRVNTGELFFGEGSRLTVL.

The chain employs TRBV7-2 and TRBJ1-2, with D unclear. CDR3 size: 16 residues. V gave up 0 bases and J gave up 8 bases, with 19 bases separating them. Germline CDR1 and CDR2: SGHTA and FQGNSA. CDR3: CASSLAINRRTGGYTF. CDR3 in DNA: TGTGCCAGCAGCTTAGCGATCAACCGAAGAACTGGAGGCTACACCTTC.

Worth noting for this clone: A junction end diverges from the germline sequence, so it may reflect a read error. The chain combines TRBV5-1 with TRBJ2-7; TRBD2 is a possible D gene (6 bases). The germline V gene encodes CDR1 SGHRS and CDR2 YFSETQ. CDR3 length equals 13 residues. The CDR3 loop is CASSFTAGSEQYF. Here the CDR3 DNA reads TGTGCCAGCAGCTTCACAGCCGGGAGCGAGCAGTACTTC.